Listed below are T cell receptor beta chains from one sample, sequenced in a study of post-analysis software for immune sequencing data. One entry per CDR3 protein results from TCRdb running MiXCR on the PCR reads. Of 750,000 to 900,000 distinct CDR3 sequences in the sample, about half are singletons; the top ten hold approximately 5%. Specimen: blood. These receptor sequences come from a girl between 10 and 17 years old with multiple sclerosis. The CDR3 runs from the conserved cysteine through the conserved F or W. Each record gives: CDR3 DNA, CDR3 protein, D gene, clone size, V gene, J gene. D genes are given only for firm matches. Size values are once, few and many counts, or a class for expanded clones, and some rows have none.

TGTGCCAGCAGACGTACCCTAGCGGGATGGGGCACAGATACGCAGTATTTT	CASRRTLAGWGTDTQYF	TRBD2	-	TRBV12-3/TRBV12-4	TRBJ2-3
TGTGCCAGCAGCTATGGCAGGGGTAACATTCAGTACTTC	CASSYGRGNIQYF	-	-	TRBV11-2	TRBJ2-4
TGTGCCAGCAGTTTAGGAGTCAACGCCTACGAGCAGTACTTC	CASSLGVNAYEQYF	-	-	TRBV28	TRBJ2-7
TGTGCCAGCAGTTTATTTAGCCCAGATACGCAGTATTTT	CASSLFSPDTQYF	-	-	TRBV12-3/TRBV12-4	TRBJ2-3
TGTGCCTGGACCACGGGGCTAGCGAGCTACAATGAGCAGTTCTTC	CAWTTGLASYNEQFF	-	-	TRBV30	TRBJ2-1
TGCAGCTCCCTCGAGCGGTACAATGAGCAGTTCTTC	CSSLERYNEQFF	-	-	TRBV29-1	TRBJ2-1
TGTGCCAGCAGTTACTATACAGGGGCGCCCTACAATGAGCAGTTCTTC	CASSYYTGAPYNEQFF	TRBD1	-	TRBV6-5	TRBJ2-1
TGTGCCAGCAGGGAGTTAATCTCTGGGGCCAACGTCCTGACTTTC	CASRELISGANVLTF	-	-	TRBV27	TRBJ2-6
TGCAGTGCTAACAGGGAGGGCTACGAGCAGTACTTC	CSANREGYEQYF	-	-	TRBV20-1	TRBJ2-7
TGTGCCACCAGCAGAGATGCCAGGGGGCACAACGAGCAGTTCTTC	CATSRDARGHNEQFF	TRBD1	once	TRBV15	TRBJ2-1
TGTGCCAGCAGTGAGCCCCCCGGGCCCCAGGGTCACGAGCAGTACTTC	CASSEPPGPQGHEQYF	-	-	TRBV6-1	TRBJ2-7
TGTGCCAGCAGCTTGGGCGGGAGTATCTCCTACGAGCAGTACTTC	CASSLGGSISYEQYF	TRBD2	few	TRBV7-2	TRBJ2-7
TGTGCCAGCAGCAGCAGGGGAGCGGTGGGTCAGCCCCAGCATTTT	CASSSRGAVGQPQHF	-	-	TRBV3-1	TRBJ1-5
TGTGCCACCAGCAGAGGCGGGGTCGCCTACGAGCAGTACTTC	CATSRGGVAYEQYF	-	few	TRBV15	TRBJ2-7
TGCAGTGCTAGAGATCCTTCAGGGGAAGCGGGGGCCTCTAGAAATGAGCAGTTCTTC	CSARDPSGEAGASRNEQFF	TRBD2	-	TRBV20-1	TRBJ2-1
TGTGCCAGCAGCGCCGACAGGGGCCCAGATACGCAGTATTTT	CASSADRGPDTQYF	TRBD1	-	TRBV12-3/TRBV12-4	TRBJ2-3
TGTGCCATCAGTGAGGCCATTAGGCCTAGCAATGAGCAGTTCTTC	CAISEAIRPSNEQFF	-	few	TRBV10-3	TRBJ2-1
TGTGCCAGCAGGCGACTAGCGGGGGACACAGATACGCAGTATTTT	CASRRLAGDTDTQYF	TRBD2	-	TRBV6-5	TRBJ2-3
TGTGCCAGCAGTGAAAGTCTGGGGAGCGGGCCGACCGGGGAGCTGTTTTTT	CASSESLGSGPTGELFF	-	-	TRBV2	TRBJ2-2
TGTGCCAGCGACTGGGACTATGGCTACACCTTC	CASDWDYGYTF	-	once	TRBV25-1	TRBJ1-2
TGCAGCGCTCTTCTGGGTGAAAAACTGTTTTTT	CSALLGEKLFF	-	-	TRBV29-1	TRBJ1-4
TGTGCCAGCAGTTCCCCCAATTACAATGAGCAGTTCTTC	CASSSPNYNEQFF	-	few	TRBV12-3/TRBV12-4	TRBJ2-1
TGTGCCATCAGTGGTCCGTCAGATACGCAGTATTTT	CAISGPSDTQYF	-	few	TRBV10-3	TRBJ2-3
TGTGCCAGCAGCCAAGTTCACAGCGGGGGGACCGTTTACGAGCAGTACTTC	CASSQVHSGGTVYEQYF	TRBD2	-	TRBV4-2	TRBJ2-7
TGTGCCACCAGCAGGTACCGGGCCCCGAACCCTTTTACGCAGTATTTT	CATSRYRAPNPFTQYF	-	-	TRBV15	TRBJ2-3
TGTGCCAGCAGCGCATCCGGGACAAACACTGAAGCTTTCTTT	CASSASGTNTEAFF	-	-	TRBV11-2	TRBJ1-1
TGTGCCAGCAGTCCCGGGATAGGTACGCAGTATTTT	CASSPGIGTQYF	-	-	TRBV12-3/TRBV12-4	TRBJ2-3
TGTGCCATCTTAGCGGGAGGGCGGGGAGATACGCAGTATTTT	CAILAGGRGDTQYF	TRBD2	-	TRBV6-6	TRBJ2-3
TGTGCCAGCAGTTTAAACAGGAACAATCAGCCCCAGCATTTT	CASSLNRNNQPQHF	-	-	TRBV12-3/TRBV12-4	TRBJ1-5
TGCGCCAGCAGCACCACTAGCGGGAATGAGCAGTTCTTC	CASSTTSGNEQFF	TRBD2	-	TRBV5-1	TRBJ2-1
TGCAGCGTTGTCCCACTGTTCCGCGCTGAAGCTTTCTTT	CSVVPLFRAEAFF	-	-	TRBV29-1	TRBJ1-1
TGTGCCTGCAGTTACCATACAGGGATCGAGCAGTACTTC	CACSYHTGIEQYF	-	-	TRBV6-6	TRBJ2-7
TGTGCCAGCAGCTTATCCGGGACAGGAGCACGTGGCTACACCTTC	CASSLSGTGARGYTF	TRBD1	-	TRBV7-8	TRBJ1-2
TGTGCCAGCTCCCAGGGGTCACCCCTCCACTTT	CASSQGSPLHF	-	-	TRBV3-1	TRBJ1-6
TGCGCCAGCAGCTTGTGGCCTTCCTACGAGCAGTACTTC	CASSLWPSYEQYF	-	many	TRBV5-1	TRBJ2-7
TGCGCCAGCAGCGATCGGGACAGCCCTAAGGATGAGCAGTTCTTC	CASSDRDSPKDEQFF	TRBD1	-	TRBV5-1	TRBJ2-1
TGCAGTGCTAGTTACGGATTCGTTGGGTCATCCCCCACAGATACGCAGTATTTT	CSASYGFVGSSPTDTQYF	-	few	TRBV20-1	TRBJ2-3
TGTGCCAGTAGTATAAGCTTGGGGACCTACAATGAGCAGTTCTTC	CASSISLGTYNEQFF	-	once	TRBV19	TRBJ2-1
TGTGCCAGCAGAAACTCCCGGCAGGTTTCCTACGGCTACACCTTC	CASRNSRQVSYGYTF	-	few	TRBV12-3/TRBV12-4	TRBJ1-2
TGTGCCAGCAGCCCCCCAGGGGTGGGCTCCTACGAGCAGTACTTC	CASSPPGVGSYEQYF	-	-	TRBV5-6	TRBJ2-7
TGCAGCGTTGCCATGCAGGGCAGGGACTACGAGCAGTACTTC	CSVAMQGRDYEQYF	-	-	TRBV29-1	TRBJ2-7
TGTGCCAGCAGCCCTTCCCTCGATACTGGGGTAACCTACGAGCAGTACTTC	CASSPSLDTGVTYEQYF	-	few	TRBV12-3/TRBV12-4	TRBJ2-7
TGCAGTGCGAATATCCCCTATGGCTACACCTTC	CSANIPYGYTF	-	few	TRBV20-1	TRBJ1-2
TGTGCCAGCAGCGTGCGGGACAGGGATTCCCCACTAGGCACAGATACGCAGTATTTT	CASSVRDRDSPLGTDTQYF	TRBD1	-	TRBV5-5	TRBJ2-3